The 10 T cell receptor beta chains below were found in one sample sequenced in a study of CXCR3-negative and CXCR3-positive naive CD8 T cells. The authors made the TRB cDNA libraries by 5' RACE using UMI labels. TCRdb reprocessed the 5' RACE reads, with one entry per CDR3 protein and no DNA. Recorded for this sample: tens of thousands of distinct CDR3 sequences. Sequenced: naive CXCR3- CD8+ T cells from blood. Subset reported: CD45RO-CCR7+CD27+CD95- naive CD8+ T cells lacking CXCR3 (TNR3-). These receptors all come from a human donor in good health. Some clones in this sample may be carry-over from other donors' samples.

CDR3 amino acids: CASSRRPPNTEAFF. V gene TRBV27 combines with J gene TRBJ1-1; TCRdb returns TRBD1, unconfirmable since there is no DNA. Germline V gene lookup returns CDR1 MNHEY and CDR2 SMNVEV (reference sequence). The CDR3 consists of 14 residues.

V gene TRBV10-3 combines with J gene TRBJ1-5; absent DNA, TCRdb's TRBD1 call cannot be checked. The CDR3 has 16 amino acids. The germline gives CDR1 ENHRY, CDR2 SYGVKD. The CDR3 region is CAISEGQAGSNQPQHF.

The chain recombines TRBV6-2 or TRBV6-3 with TRBJ2-7; TCRdb's assignment of TRBD1 cannot be checked, as there is no DNA. The CDR3 contains 13 residues. CDR1 and CDR2 from the germline V gene are MNHEY and SVGEGT. The CDR3 spells CASSWDREVEQYF.

This sequence joins TRBV3-1 and TRBJ2-7; there is no DNA to check the TCRdb D call of TRBD1. Germline CDR1 reads LGHDT; CDR2 reads YNNKEL (reference sequence). The length of the CDR3 is 16 residues. The CDR3 region is CASSPQGQPGSYEQYF.

The chain is built from TRBV29-1 and TRBJ2-1; checking the TCRdb D call of TRBD2 is not possible without DNA. The length of the CDR3 is 15 residues. Germline CDR1 SQVTM, CDR2 ANQGSEA. The CDR3 sequence: CSVPSLLTRTDEQFF.

V is TRBV29-1 and J is TRBJ2-7; TCRdb's D gene call, TRBD2, goes unchecked for lack of DNA. CDR1 and CDR2 from the germline V gene are SQVTM and ANQGSEA. The CDR3 extends over 14 amino acids. This CDR3 reads CSVGLADLNDEQYF.

The chain uses TRBV20-1 and TRBJ2-3; TCRdb selects TRBD2, and the lack of DNA leaves this call unchecked. The CDR3 contains 17 residues. The germline V gene encodes CDR1 DFQATT and CDR2 SNEGSKA (reference sequence). The CDR3 sequence is CSAREAASGANTDTQYF.

The chain links TRBV7-2 to TRBJ2-4; TCRdb picks TRBD2, but there is no DNA to check that call. The CDR3 is 16 residues long. The germline V gene encodes CDR1 SGHTA and CDR2 FQGNSA. CDR3 sequence reads: CASSAYGPLAKNIQYF.

V is TRBV7-9 and J is TRBJ2-3; the D gene TCRdb calls, TRBD2, cannot be checked with no DNA. The CDR3 has 14 amino acids. Germline V gene data show CDR1 as SEHNR and CDR2 as FQNEAQ (reference sequence). The CDR3 region is CASDNTREGDTQYF.

The chain employs TRBV27 and TRBJ1-6. This CDR3 is built from 14 residues. CDR1 and CDR2 from the germline V gene are MNHEY and SMNVEV (reference sequence). CDR3 region: CASSRRGGNSPLHF.